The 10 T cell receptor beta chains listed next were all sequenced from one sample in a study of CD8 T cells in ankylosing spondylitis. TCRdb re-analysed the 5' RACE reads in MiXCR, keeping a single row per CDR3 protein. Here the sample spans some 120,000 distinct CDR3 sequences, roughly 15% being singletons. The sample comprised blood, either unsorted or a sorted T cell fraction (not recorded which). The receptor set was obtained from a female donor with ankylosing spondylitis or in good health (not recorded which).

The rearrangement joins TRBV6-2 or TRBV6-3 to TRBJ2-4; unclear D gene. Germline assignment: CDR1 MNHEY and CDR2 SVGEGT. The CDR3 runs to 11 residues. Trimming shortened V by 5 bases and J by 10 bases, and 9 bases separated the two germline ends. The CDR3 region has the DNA TGTGCCAGCAGTAGATCGGAAATTCAGTACTTC. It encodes CASSRSEIQYF.

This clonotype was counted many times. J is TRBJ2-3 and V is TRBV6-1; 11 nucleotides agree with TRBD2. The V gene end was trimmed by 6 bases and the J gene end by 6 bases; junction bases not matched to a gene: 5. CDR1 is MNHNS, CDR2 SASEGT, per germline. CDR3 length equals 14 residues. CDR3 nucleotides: TGTGCCAGCAGAACTAGCGGGGGAGGCGATACGCAGTATTTT. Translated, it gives CASRTSGGGDTQYF.

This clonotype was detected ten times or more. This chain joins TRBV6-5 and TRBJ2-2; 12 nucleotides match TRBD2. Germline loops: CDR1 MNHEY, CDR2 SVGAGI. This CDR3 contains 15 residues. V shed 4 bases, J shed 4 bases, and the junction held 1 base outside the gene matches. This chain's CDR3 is CASSWTSGATGELFF. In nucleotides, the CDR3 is TGTGCCAGCAGTTGGACTAGCGGGGCCACCGGGGAGCTGTTTTTT.

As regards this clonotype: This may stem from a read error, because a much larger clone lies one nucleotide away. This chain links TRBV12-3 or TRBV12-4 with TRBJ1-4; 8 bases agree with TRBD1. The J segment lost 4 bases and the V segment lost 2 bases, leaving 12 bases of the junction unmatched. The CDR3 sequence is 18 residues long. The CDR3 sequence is CASSLNRGLVAINEKLFF. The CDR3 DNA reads TGTGCCAGCAGTTTAAACAGGGGGTTGGTCGCAATTAATGAAAAACTGTTTTTT.

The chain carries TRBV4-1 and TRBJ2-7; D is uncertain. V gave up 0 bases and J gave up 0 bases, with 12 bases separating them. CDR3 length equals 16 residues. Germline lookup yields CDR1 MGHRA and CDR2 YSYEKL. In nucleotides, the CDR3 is TGCGCCAGCAGCCAAGATCAGGTTTCGAGCTCCTACGAGCAGTACTTC. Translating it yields CASSQDQVSSSYEQYF.

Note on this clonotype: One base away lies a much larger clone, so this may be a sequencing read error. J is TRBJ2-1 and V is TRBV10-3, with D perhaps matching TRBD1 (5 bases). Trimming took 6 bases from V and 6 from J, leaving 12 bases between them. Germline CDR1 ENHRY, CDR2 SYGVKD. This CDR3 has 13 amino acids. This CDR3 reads CAISRVRVNEQFF. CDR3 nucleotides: TGTGCCATCAGCCGGGTCAGGGTCAATGAGCAGTTCTTC.

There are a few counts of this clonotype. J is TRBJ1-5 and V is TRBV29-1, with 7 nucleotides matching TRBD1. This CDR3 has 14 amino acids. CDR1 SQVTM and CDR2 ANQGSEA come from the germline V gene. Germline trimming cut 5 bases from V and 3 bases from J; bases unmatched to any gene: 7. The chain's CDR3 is CSVQLGGPNQPQHF. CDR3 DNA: TGCAGCGTTCAACTAGGGGGCCCCAATCAGCCCCAGCATTTT.

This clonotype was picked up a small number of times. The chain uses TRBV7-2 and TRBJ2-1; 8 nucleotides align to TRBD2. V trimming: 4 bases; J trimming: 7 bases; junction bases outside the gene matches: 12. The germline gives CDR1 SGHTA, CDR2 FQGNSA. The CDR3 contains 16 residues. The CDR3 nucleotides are TGTGCCAGCAGCTATGACTTCGCGGGGGGCTGGAATGAGCAGTTCTTC. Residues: CASSYDFAGGWNEQFF.

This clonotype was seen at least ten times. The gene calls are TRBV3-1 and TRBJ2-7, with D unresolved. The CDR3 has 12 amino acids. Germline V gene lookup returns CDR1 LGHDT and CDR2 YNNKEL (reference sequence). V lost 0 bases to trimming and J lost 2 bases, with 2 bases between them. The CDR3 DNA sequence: TGTGCCAGCAGCCAAGAAGCCTACGAGCAGTACTTC. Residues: CASSQEAYEQYF.

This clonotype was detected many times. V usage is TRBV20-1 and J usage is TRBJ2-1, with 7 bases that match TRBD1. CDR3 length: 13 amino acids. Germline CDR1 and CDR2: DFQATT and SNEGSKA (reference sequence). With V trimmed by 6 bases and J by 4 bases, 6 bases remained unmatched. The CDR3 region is CSATGQSYNEQFF. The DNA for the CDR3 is TGCAGTGCCACGGGACAGTCATACAATGAGCAGTTCTTC.